What follows are 30 T cell receptor beta chains derived from one specimen sequenced in a study of Ad26.COV2.S vaccination and SARS-CoV-2 variants. Libraries were prepared by immunoSEQ multiplex PCR; TCRdb keeps only in-frame clonotypes and omits some of them. This sample has some 250,000 clones, with roughly 90% found just once. This sample's treatment: roughly 18 received Ad26.COV2.S at low or high dose, single or two shots; 5 received placebo; per-sample allocation not given. At day 63 after the first vaccine or placebo injection, samples were drawn. The starting material was peripheral blood, obtained in a trial of Ad26.COV2.S vaccine versus placebo. The receptor source for this set is a person between 18 and 59 years old who received the Ad26.COV2.S COVID-19 vaccine or a placebo.

The rearrangement uses TRBV29-1 and TRBJ1-1; D uncertain. Germline V lookup: CDR1 SQVTM, CDR2 ANQGSEA. This CDR3 has 10 residues. V shed 7 bases and J shed 1 base, with 4 bases lying between them. The CDR3 region has the DNA TGCAGCGCCAAGAACACTGAAGCTTTCTTT. Protein product: CSAKNTEAFF.

The V gene is TRBV7-2, the J gene TRBJ2-5, with 9 positions matching TRBD1. Trimming cost V 1 base and J 6 bases; bases outside gene matches: 9. This CDR3 has 16 amino acids. Per germline, CDR1 SGHTA and CDR2 FQGNSA. In nucleotides, the CDR3 is TGTGCCAGCAGCTTAGGATTGGGACAGGGTAGGAAGACCCAGTACTTC. Amino acid sequence: CASSLGLGQGRKTQYF. Full variable domain (remainder filled in from reference TRBV7-2 and TRBJ2-5): GAGVSQSPSNKVTEKGKDVELRCDPISGHTALYWYRQSLGQGLEFLIYFQGNSAPDKSGLPSDRFSAERTGGSVSTLTIQRTQQEDSAVYLCASSLGLGQGRKTQYFGPGTRLLVL.

The chain carries TRBV10-1 and TRBJ1-1, with no clear D. The CDR3 has 17 amino acids. V dropped 0 bases and J dropped 4 bases, with 18 bases sitting between them. Germline CDR1 is WNHNN and CDR2 is SYGVQD (reference sequence). The CDR3 coding sequence is TGCGCCAGCAGTGAGTCCAGGTTGGGTCGTGGGAGCACTGAAGCTTTCTTT. Protein: CASSESRLGRGSTEAFF.

The genes are TRBV29-1 and TRBJ2-1; 14 bases map to TRBD2. The CDR3 totals 16 residues. CDR1 is SQVTM, CDR2 ANQGSEA, per germline. Trimming at V came to 8 bases and at J to 7 bases, leaving 13 bases not matched to a gene. CDR3 sequence reads: CSFRGLAGAQGNEQFF. CDR3 bases: TGCAGCTTCCGGGGACTAGCGGGGGCCCAGGGAAATGAGCAGTTCTTC.

This clone was found once. This chain uses TRBV6-5 with TRBJ2-2; a possible D gene is TRBD2 (7 bases). The length of the CDR3 is 14 residues. Deletions cut 5 bases from V and 6 bases from J, with 13 bases between. CDR1 is MNHEY and CDR2 is SVGAGI in the germline V gene. The CDR3 DNA is TGTGCCAGCAGTCAATGGGGGGGCGCCGGGGAGCTGTTTTTT. It translates to CASSQWGGAGELFF.

There are a few counts of this clone. The chain couples TRBV18 to TRBJ1-2, with 11 bases identical to TRBD1. V dropped 2 bases and J dropped 6; count of bases not matched to a gene: 2. CDR1 and CDR2 from the germline V gene are KGHSH and LQKENI. This CDR3 has 14 amino acids. The DNA of the CDR3 is TGTGCCAGCTCACCAGAGGACAGGGGGCATGGCTACACCTTC. Translation gives CASSPEDRGHGYTF.

The chain recombines TRBV30 with TRBJ1-1; TRBD1 might be the D (5 bases). Trimming removed 2 bases from V and 0 bases from J, with 16 bases in between. CDR1 GTSNPN and CDR2 SVGIG come from the germline V gene (reference sequence). This CDR3 region has 16 residues. In nucleotides, the CDR3 is TGTGCCTGGAGTCCCCCACAGGAGTTTATGAACACTGAAGCTTTCTTT. This sequence encodes CAWSPPQEFMNTEAFF.

The chain is built from TRBV7-3 and TRBJ1-3; no reliable D call. V was pared by 6 bases and J by 3 bases, with 12 bases between. Germline CDR1 and CDR2: SGHTA and FQGTGA. The CDR3 covers 14 residues. CDR3 region: CASSLGISGNTIYF. CDR3 nucleotides: TGTGCCAGCAGTCTAGGGATAAGTGGAAACACCATATATTTT.

The chain joins TRBV28 to TRBJ2-7, with D uncertain. The V and J ends lost 5 bases and 2 bases respectively, with 10 bases between them. Germline V lookup: CDR1 MDHEN, CDR2 SYDVKM. The CDR3 is made up of 13 amino acids. CDR3 amino acids: CASSKVWPYEQYF. CDR3 bases: TGTGCCAGCAGTAAGGTATGGCCCTACGAGCAGTACTTC.

The V and J genes are TRBV7-3 and TRBJ2-3; TRBD2 is a possible D gene (5 bases). V dropped 5 bases and J dropped 1 base, with 13 bases sitting between them. The CDR3 runs to 15 residues. Germline CDR1 SGHTA, CDR2 FQGTGA. CDR3: CASSPISGGTDTQYF. The CDR3 bases are TGTGCCAGCAGCCCGATCAGCGGAGGCACAGATACGCAGTATTTT.

The count of this clone is one. V is TRBV7-8 and J is TRBJ2-1, with a tentative D call TRBD2 (5 bases). CDR3 length: 15 residues. The germline V and J ends were trimmed by 4 bases and 2 bases, with 12 bases remaining between them. Per germline, CDR1 SGHVS and CDR2 FQNEAQ. The CDR3 DNA reads as TGTGCCAGCAGCTCCAGTGAGGGTCCCTACAATGAGCAGTTCTTC. Its translation is CASSSSEGPYNEQFF.

A few counts support this clone. This chain uses TRBV6-2 or TRBV6-3 with TRBJ2-7; D gene ambiguous. CDR1 and CDR2 from the germline V gene are MNHEY and SVGEGT. This CDR3 has 14 amino acids. V lost 5 bases and J 0 bases, leaving 11 bases between the germline ends. The CDR3 DNA sequence: TGTGCCAGCAGTCGCACCCTCCCCTCCTACGAGCAGTACTTC. Protein: CASSRTLPSYEQYF.

Only one count was recorded for this clone. CDR3 bases: TGTGCCTGGACCCCTTCTGGAAACACCATATATTTT. Translation gives CAWTPSGNTIYF. This sequence joins TRBV30 and TRBJ1-3; no clear D gene. CDR1 and CDR2 from the germline V gene are GTSNPN and SVGIG (reference sequence). CDR3 length: 12 amino acids. Trimming removed 4 bases at V and 1 base at J, with 5 bases between.

The chain links TRBV5-1 to TRBJ2-5; D is unresolved. This CDR3 has 13 amino acids. The germline CDR1 and CDR2 sequences are SGHRS and YFSETQ. V was trimmed by 1 base and J by 2 bases, leaving 6 bases between them. DNA for the CDR3: TGCGCCAGCAGCTTGAGCTCTCAAGAGACCCAGTACTTC. Translating it yields CASSLSSQETQYF.

The chain recombines TRBV7-8 with TRBJ2-2; D may correspond to TRBD1 or TRBD2 (7 bases each). V was pared by 2 bases and J by 6 bases, with 13 bases between. Germline CDR1 reads SGHVS; CDR2 reads FQNEAQ. This CDR3 is 15 amino acids long. CDR3 DNA: TGTGCCAGCAGCTTATGGGAGGGGGCCGCCGGGGAGCTGTTTTTT. It codes for CASSLWEGAAGELFF.

This rearrangement joins TRBV29-1 to TRBJ1-1; TRBD1 is a possible D gene (6 bases). Germline V CDR1 and CDR2: SQVTM, ANQGSEA. Between the trimmed V and J ends, which lost 4 bases and 1 base, there was a span of 7 bases. This CDR3 has 12 amino acids. CDR3 residues: CSVGRGNTEAFF. The CDR3 DNA follows: TGCAGCGTTGGCAGGGGGAACACTGAAGCTTTCTTT.

V is TRBV2 and J is TRBJ2-7; 7 bases match TRBD1. Germline assignment: CDR1 SNHLY and CDR2 FYNNEI. The V and J ends lost 4 bases and 3 bases, in that order; junction bases with no gene match: 0. CDR3 length: 12 residues. CDR3 DNA sequence: TGTGCCAGCAGTGGGGACAGCTACGAGCAGTACTTC. Its translation: CASSGDSYEQYF.

This clone was seen at least ten times. The chain joins TRBV28 to TRBJ2-7; 7 nucleotides match TRBD1. This CDR3 has 14 amino acids. The germline V gene has CDR1 MDHEN and CDR2 SYDVKM. With 5 bases clipped from V and 6 bases from J, the junction kept 10 bases outside the gene matches. The CDR3: CASSEPGQRSEQYF. As DNA, the CDR3 is TGTGCCAGCAGTGAACCGGGACAGCGGTCCGAGCAGTACTTC.

This chain's CDR3 is CASSSTTYEQYF. The DNA of the CDR3 is TGTGCCAGTAGTAGCACCACCTACGAGCAGTACTTC. This rearrangement joins TRBV19 to TRBJ2-7; D remains ambiguous. Germline CDR1 and CDR2: LNHDA and SQIVND (reference sequence). V was shortened by 4 bases and J by 2 bases, with 6 bases between the two germline ends. The CDR3 has 12 residues.

This clone was seen a single time. The chain is built from TRBV29-1 and TRBJ1-1, with D hard to call. Germline V gene lookup returns CDR1 SQVTM and CDR2 ANQGSEA. The CDR3 has 12 residues. V was shortened by 4 bases and J by 2 bases, with 8 bases between the two germline ends. CDR3 coding DNA: TGCAGCGTTGGGGTTGTTAACACTGAAGCTTTCTTT. Its protein is CSVGVVNTEAFF. Supplemented by reference TRBV29-1 and TRBJ1-1, the full variable domain reads SAVISQKPSRDICQRGTSLTIQCQVDSQVTMMFWYRQQPGQSLTLIATANQGSEATYESGFVIDKFPISRPNLTFSTLTVSNMSPEDSSIYLCSVGVVNTEAFFGQGTRLTVV.

The J gene is TRBJ1-2, the V gene TRBV2, with TRBD1 identical over 8 bases. The germline V gene has CDR1 SNHLY and CDR2 FYNNEI. The CDR3 sequence is 13 residues long. With 7 bases clipped from V and 0 bases from J, the junction kept 1 base outside the gene matches. Here the CDR3 reads CASKQGANYGYTF. DNA of the CDR3: TGTGCCAGCAAACAGGGGGCTAACTATGGCTACACCTTC.

The CDR3 DNA is TGTGCCAGCAGTTACTCGGCTAGCGGTTACAATGAGCAGTTCTTC. This gives the protein CASSYSASGYNEQFF. The genes are TRBV6-2 or TRBV6-3 and TRBJ2-1; 7 bases agree with TRBD2. The CDR3 length is 15 residues. V was pared by 0 bases and J by 4 bases, with 3 bases of the junction left unmatched. The V gene's germline CDR1 is MNHEY and CDR2 SVGEGT.

V and J are TRBV11-2 and TRBJ2-7, with 7 bases lining up with TRBD1. The germline gives CDR1 SGHAT, CDR2 FQNNGV. V lost 6 bases and J lost 6; bases outside the gene matches: 5. The CDR3 has 12 residues. CDR3 in amino acids: CASRSTGTEQYF. Written as DNA, the CDR3 is TGTGCCAGCAGGTCGACAGGGACCGAGCAGTACTTC.

V is TRBV5-1 and J is TRBJ1-1; D is unresolved. Trimming stripped 3 bases from V and 5 bases from J, with 17 bases between. This CDR3 spans 15 amino acids. Germline-derived CDR1 and CDR2 are SGHRS and YFSETQ. In DNA form, the CDR3 reads TGCGCCAGCAGCTCCGACACTCCCGGGGTAACTGAAGCTTTCTTT. Translating gives CASSSDTPGVTEAFF.

This clone was picked up one time. V usage is TRBV4-3 and J usage is TRBJ2-2; D gene unclear. V was clipped by 0 bases and J by 6 bases, with 8 bases between them. Germline V gene data show CDR1 as LGHNA and CDR2 as YSLEER. CDR3 length: 14 amino acids. The CDR3 nucleotides are TGCGCCAGCAGCCAAGAAACGGGCCCCGGGGAGCTGTTTTTT. This sequence encodes CASSQETGPGELFF.

The chain joins TRBV12-3 or TRBV12-4 to TRBJ1-1, with D maybe TRBD1 (5 bases). The CDR3 runs 13 residues. Trimming took off 6 bases at V and 1 base at J, with 9 bases between the two ends. CDR3 protein: CASSPGQNTEAFF. CDR3 nucleotides: TGTGCCAGCAGCCCTGGACAGAACACTGAAGCTTTCTTT.

The V gene is TRBV7-8, the J gene TRBJ2-1; TRBD2 matches at 8 bases. V was pared by 5 bases and J by 8 bases, with 11 bases of the junction left unmatched. CDR3 length equals 15 residues. Germline V gene data show CDR1 as SGHVS and CDR2 as FQNEAQ. The CDR3 sequence: CASSPRSGSDYEQFF. As DNA, the CDR3 is TGTGCCAGCAGCCCTAGGAGCGGGAGCGACTATGAGCAGTTCTTC.

The rearrangement links TRBV14 to TRBJ1-1, with D tentatively TRBD1 (6 bases). V was trimmed by 0 bases and J by 8 bases, leaving 13 bases between them. Germline lookup yields CDR1 SGHDN and CDR2 FVKESK. There are 14 residues in the CDR3. The chain's CDR3 is CASSQDGGGPEAFF. In nucleotides, the CDR3 is TGTGCCAGCAGCCAAGATGGTGGGGGCCCGGAAGCTTTCTTT. Supplemented by reference TRBV14 and TRBJ1-1, the full variable domain reads EAGVTQFPSHSVIEKGQTVTLRCDPISGHDNLYWYRRVMGKEIKFLLHFVKESKQDESGMPNNRFLAERTGGTYSTLKVQPAELEDSGVYFCASSQDGGGPEAFFGQGTRLTVV.

The CDR3 DNA sequence: TGTGCCAGCAGCTTAGTAGGGACAGGGGGCTTGGGTCAGCCCCAGCATTTT. This translates into CASSLVGTGGLGQPQHF. The gene calls are TRBV7-8 and TRBJ1-5; 12 nucleotides align to TRBD1. The germline CDR1 and CDR2 sequences are SGHVS and FQNEAQ. CDR3 length: 17 amino acids. V gave up 1 base and J gave up 6 bases; unmatched junction bases: 7. Full variable domain (rest looked up from reference TRBV7-8 and TRBJ1-5): GAGVSQSPRYKVAKRGQDVALRCDPISGHVSLFWYQQALGQGPEFLTYFQNEAQLDKSGLPSDRFFAERPEGSVSTLKIQRTQQEDSAVYLCASSLVGTGGLGQPQHFGDGTRLSIL.

The CDR3 protein is CASSGRKGQITEAFF. The CDR3 DNA reads as TGTGCCAGCAGTGGGCGAAAGGGGCAGATCACTGAAGCTTTCTTT. The chain employs TRBV27 and TRBJ1-1; D is perhaps TRBD1 (5 bases). Germline loops: CDR1 MNHEY, CDR2 SMNVEV (reference sequence). Trimming removed 5 bases from V and 4 bases from J, with 17 bases in between. This CDR3 has 15 amino acids.